These 14 T cell receptor beta chains were all obtained from the same sample, sequenced in a study of B cell selection in AIRE deficiency. Repertoires were generated with immunoSEQ multiplex PCR, while TCRdb's copy carries only in-frame clones and drops some. Among 20,000 to 30,000 clones listed, about 90% were seen once. Sorted regulatory T cells were CD4-positive, CD25-high and CD127-low or negative. The material sequenced was CD4+CD25+ Tregs sorted from PBMCs. The receptors here all came from a human donor in good health.

This clone is a singleton in its sample. V usage is TRBV19 and J usage is TRBJ2-5; 13 nucleotides agree with TRBD2. Germline V gene data show CDR1 as LNHDA and CDR2 as SQIVND (reference sequence). V lost 1 base, J lost 2 bases, and 1 base stayed unmatched. The CDR3 length is 16 residues. The CDR3 sequence is CASSIGTSGGQETQYF. In nucleotides, the CDR3 is TGTGCCAGTAGTATAGGGACTAGCGGGGGACAAGAGACCCAGTACTTC.

This rearrangement joins TRBV18 to TRBJ2-5; 8 nucleotides align to TRBD2. The CDR3 loop spans 16 amino acids. Germline CDR1 KGHSH, CDR2 LQKENI. V lost 3 bases, J lost 1 base, and 7 bases stayed unmatched. The CDR3, as DNA: TGTGCCAGCTCACCCCCCCAGCGGGGGAGCCAAGAGACCCAGTACTTC. Its translation is CASSPPQRGSQETQYF. Combining the CDR3 with reference TRBV18 and TRBJ2-5 gives the whole variable domain NAGVMQNPRHLVRRRGQEARLRCSPMKGHSHVYWYRQLPEEGLKFMVYLQKENIIDESGMPKERFSAEFPKEGPSILRIQQVVRGDSAAYFCASSPPQRGSQETQYFGPGTRLLVL.

The chain recombines TRBV5-6 with TRBJ1-4; 9 nucleotides agree with TRBD1. This CDR3 contains 15 residues. Trimming cost V 2 bases and J 5 bases; bases outside gene matches: 4. Germline CDR1 reads SGHDT; CDR2 reads YYEEEE. CDR3 region: CASSFSTGGNEKLFF. The CDR3 DNA reads TGTGCCAGCAGCTTCTCGACAGGGGGAAATGAAAAACTGTTTTTT. Looking up the rest from reference TRBV5-6 and TRBJ1-4 gives the full variable domain: DAGVTQSPTHLIKTRGQQVTLRCSPKSGHDTVSWYQQALGQGPQFIFQYYEEEERQRGNFPDRFSGHQFPNYSSELNVNALLLGDSALYLCASSFSTGGNEKLFFGSGTQLSVL.

This clone was picked up one time. The chain is built from TRBV1 and TRBJ1-2; TRBD1, the table's D call, lacks a check against the DNA. TRBV1 is a known pseudogene. There are 15 residues in the CDR3. Here the CDR3 DNA reads TGCACCAGCAGCCAGGAAGACAGGGGGCTCTATGGCTACACCTTC. This codes for CTSSQEDRGLYGYTF.

The rearrangement links TRBV18 to TRBJ2-5; no firm D call. Germline-derived CDR1 and CDR2 are KGHSH and LQKENI. The CDR3 has 13 residues. Trimming took off 1 base at V and 4 bases at J, with 7 bases between the two ends. Written as DNA, the CDR3 is TGTGCCAGCTCACCACTACAAGGAGAGACCCAGTACTTC. This translates into CASSPLQGETQYF.

The chain uses TRBV6-6 and TRBJ2-3; D perhaps matches TRBD1 (5 bases). Trimming left V 6 bases short and J 1 base short, with 5 bases between. The CDR3 contains 12 residues. CDR1 and CDR2 from the germline V gene are MNHNY and SVGAGI (reference sequence). The CDR3 region is CASRQGTDTQYF. The CDR3 nucleotides are TGTGCCAGCAGACAGGGCACAGATACGCAGTATTTT.

V usage is TRBV6-1 and J usage is TRBJ2-7; D remains unclear. Deletions cut 2 bases from V and 1 base from J, with 12 bases between. CDR3 size: 15 residues. In germline, CDR1 is MNHNS, CDR2 SASEGT. Written as DNA, the CDR3 is TGTGCCAGCAGTGAATCATCGGCCGGGTCCTACGAGCAGTACTTC. Translation: CASSESSAGSYEQYF.

The chain couples TRBV7-2 to TRBJ2-7, with 7 bases identical to TRBD1. Trimming at V came to 3 bases and at J to 3 bases, leaving 8 bases not matched to a gene. Per germline, CDR1 SGHTA and CDR2 FQGNSA. This CDR3 is 15 amino acids long. The CDR3 region is CASSFSTGDFYEQYF. CDR3 sequence (DNA): TGTGCCAGCAGCTTCTCCACAGGGGATTTCTACGAGCAGTACTTC.

The chain links TRBV7-9 to TRBJ2-2; a weak D match, TRBD1 (6 bases). The CDR3 is made up of 14 amino acids. Germline CDR1 and CDR2: SEHNR and FQNEAQ (reference sequence). Between the trimmed V and J ends, which lost 5 bases and 5 bases, there was a span of 12 bases. The CDR3 nucleotides read TGTGCCAGCAGCAACAGGGTTGGGACCGGGGAGCTGTTTTTT. This sequence encodes CASSNRVGTGELFF.

J is TRBJ1-5 and V is TRBV6-4; a possible D gene is TRBD1 (6 bases). CDR3 length: 16 amino acids. The germline V gene has CDR1 MRHNA and CDR2 SNTAGT. Between the trimmed V and J ends, which lost 5 bases and 2 bases, there was a span of 16 bases. The DNA for the CDR3 is TGTGCCAGCAGTTCTGACAGGCGAAAACGCAATCAGCCCCAGCATTTT. Amino acid sequence: CASSSDRRKRNQPQHF.

The genes are TRBV7-9 and TRBJ2-2; possibly TRBD1 for D (6 bases). From germline, CDR1 is SEHNR and CDR2 FQNEAQ (reference sequence). V was clipped by 1 base and J by 2 bases, with 14 bases between them. The CDR3 runs to 17 residues. CDR3 DNA: TGTGCCAGCAGCTTAGGGTCCGGGACACTAAACACCGGGGAGCTGTTTTTT. This gives the protein CASSLGSGTLNTGELFF.

This chain joins TRBV9 and TRBJ1-3; maybe TRBD1 (5 bases). Germline values: CDR1 SGDLS, CDR2 YYNGEE. Trimming removed 3 bases at V and 8 bases at J, with 12 bases between. The CDR3 runs to 13 residues. The CDR3 spells CASSAGQLDTIYF. The DNA for the CDR3 is TGTGCCAGCAGCGCCGGACAACTAGACACCATATATTTT.

The chain employs TRBV10-3 and TRBJ2-5; D is perhaps TRBD1 (6 bases). Germline V gives CDR1 ENHRY, CDR2 SYGVKD. V was shortened by 0 bases and J by 5 bases, with 10 bases between the two germline ends. The CDR3 sequence is 14 residues long. CDR3 nucleotide sequence: TGTGCCATCAGTGAGTCACAGGGTAGTGAGACCCAGTACTTC. This gives the protein CAISESQGSETQYF.

V and J are TRBV6-1 and TRBJ1-4; the match to TRBD1 covers 7 bases. The CDR3 consists of 15 residues. V gave up 0 bases and J gave up 7 bases; unmatched junction bases: 5. CDR1 and CDR2 from the germline V gene are MNHNS and SASEGT. The CDR3 protein is CASSEAGGIAEKLFF. As DNA, the CDR3 is TGTGCCAGCAGTGAAGCAGGGGGCATAGCTGAAAAACTGTTTTTT.